In its sample, the clone carrying this T cell receptor (beta chain) was seen once. J gave up 2 bases and V 0 bases, and 20 bases lay outside the gene matches. The CDR3 is 23 residues long. Looked up from germline, CDR1 is SGHRS and CDR2 is YFSETQ. As processed by the authors: Amplifying reference gene primers gave estimates of nucleated cell counts. Some clones are missing from TCRdb's copy, which holds only in-frame ones; the method was immunoSEQ multiplex PCR. D and trimming come from the DNA, and the V and J calls and clone size come from that table. This table holds approximately 270,000 clones, approximately 83% found once. The data originate from a study of blood T cell repertoires in COVID-19. Study-wide background: Donors in the United States, Italy and Spain gave samples during acute or convalescent COVID-19.

This receptor was obtained from a woman aged 70-85 years with acute or convalescent COVID-19. This sequence joins TRBV5-1 and TRBJ2-5; 15 bases map to TRBD2. Source material: peripheral blood. The CDR3 here is CASSLDGRGKARTSGGAQETQYF. CDR3 sequence (DNA): TGCGCCAGCAGCTTGGACGGCAGGGGGAAGGCCCGGACTAGCGGGGGGGCTCAAGAGACCCAGTACTTC.